The clone carrying this T cell receptor beta chain has a single count. The sample originates from a study of CD8+ T cells in alopecia areata. Study overall: Treated patients took oral tofacitinib at 5 to 10 mg twice daily.

Between the trimmed V and J ends, which lost 0 bases and 8 bases, there was a span of 8 bases. Germline lookup yields CDR1 LGHNA and CDR2 YNFKEQ. The CDR3 spans 12 residues. It was cDNA, reverse transcribed from extracted RNA, that served as the sequencing template. Libraries were prepared by immunoSEQ multiplex PCR; TCRdb keeps only in-frame clonotypes and omits some of them. This sample has 200,000 or so clones, with 50% to 70% found just once. The investigators collected lesional scalp punch biopsies and peripheral blood from alopecia areata patients. The chain employs TRBV4-2 and TRBJ2-7; possibly TRBD1 for D (5 bases). This sample comprised CD4+ T cells sorted from blood, obtained at week 0. The sequence came from a human donor with alopecia areata. This CDR3 reads CASSQEGHQQYF. The CDR3 region has the DNA TGTGCCAGCAGCCAAGAGGGGCACCAGCAGTACTTC.